A single sample is the source of the 15 T cell receptor beta chains below, sequenced in a study of blood T cell repertoires in COVID-19. Profiled with immunoSEQ multiplex PCR; TCRdb holds only in-frame clones, not every one. The table lists roughly 500,000 clones, about 88% of them singletons, with roughly 8.5% in the top ten. Specimen: PBMCs or T cells enriched from blood (not recorded which). These receptors all come from a woman aged 55 to 70 who had recovered from COVID-19.

The gene calls are TRBV30 and TRBJ1-2; 10 nucleotides line up with TRBD1. The CDR3 is made up of 13 amino acids. Germline V gene sequence: CDR1 GTSNPN, CDR2 SVGIG (reference sequence). V lost 6 bases and J lost 1; bases outside the gene matches: 2. CDR3 in DNA: TGTGCCTGTGGGACAGGGGATAACTATGGCTACACCTTC. Translating gives CACGTGDNYGYTF.

J is TRBJ2-1 and V is TRBV29-1; 10 nucleotides line up with TRBD2. Germline CDR1 SQVTM, CDR2 ANQGSEA. V lost 5 bases and J lost 0; bases outside the gene matches: 7. The CDR3 extends over 16 amino acids. DNA for the CDR3: TGCAGCGTTCCTAGCGGGGGCCGGAGCTCCTACAATGAGCAGTTCTTC. This translates into CSVPSGGRSSYNEQFF.

The chain carries TRBV6-5 and TRBJ1-4, with D unresolved. V lost 3 bases and J lost 3, with 14 bases in between. Germline assignment: CDR1 MNHEY and CDR2 SVGAGI. The CDR3 has 16 amino acids. This chain's CDR3 is CASSYHSGQANEKLFF. CDR3 sequence (DNA): TGTGCCAGCAGTTATCATAGTGGGCAGGCTAATGAAAAACTGTTTTTT.

This sequence joins TRBV2 and TRBJ1-2, with 8 bases aligning to TRBD1. The CDR3 totals 15 residues. CDR1 SNHLY and CDR2 FYNNEI come from the germline V gene. With 5 bases clipped from V and 4 bases from J, the junction kept 9 bases outside the gene matches. CDR3: CASSPLDRASYGYTF. The CDR3 DNA follows: TGTGCCAGCAGTCCCTTGGACAGGGCGTCCTATGGCTACACCTTC. Full variable domain (rest looked up from reference TRBV2 and TRBJ1-2): EPEVTQTPSHQVTQMGQEVILRCVPISNHLYFYWYRQILGQKVEFLVSFYNNEISEKSEIFDDQFSVERPDGSNFTLKIRSTKLEDSAMYFCASSPLDRASYGYTFGSGTRLTVV.

The chain carries TRBV3-1 (or the pseudogene TRBV3-2) and TRBJ1-1; D is unclear. Trimming left V 1 base short and J 14 bases short, with 11 bases between. Germline V CDR1 and CDR2: LGHDT, YNNKEL (reference sequence). There are 11 residues in the CDR3. The DNA of the CDR3 is TGTGCCAGCAGCCAAGGGGCGGGGATATTCTTT. Its translation is CASSQGAGIFF.

This chain uses TRBV15 with TRBJ2-3; D possibly corresponds to TRBD1 (6 bases). The V gene lost 3 bases and the J gene lost 14 bases, with 24 bases spanning the gap. Germline CDR1 is LNHNV and CDR2 is YYDKDF (reference sequence). CDR3 size: 15 residues. In nucleotides, the CDR3 is TGTGCCACCAGCAGGCAGGGACAATTCCCAAGCCCTGGGTATTTT. It encodes CATSRQGQFPSPGYF. Together with reference TRBV15 and TRBJ2-3, the CDR3 gives the full variable domain: DAMVIQNPRYQVTQFGKPVTLSCSQTLNHNVMYWYQQKSSQAPKLLFHYYDKDFNNEADTPDNFQSRRPNTSFCFLDIRSPGLGDTAMYLCATSRQGQFPSPGYFGPGTRLTVL.

V and J are TRBV11-2 and TRBJ1-6; maybe TRBD1 (5 bases). This CDR3 has 16 residues. Germline V gene data show CDR1 as SGHAT and CDR2 as FQNNGV. Trimming removed 5 bases from V and 5 bases from J, with 16 bases in between. The CDR3 DNA sequence: TGTGCCAGCAGCCGAGTCCGGGGGATGGATAATTCACCCCTCCACTTT. Translated: CASSRVRGMDNSPLHF. Filled out from reference TRBV11-2 and TRBJ1-6, the complete variable domain reads EAGVAQSPRYKIIEKRQSVAFWCNPISGHATLYWYQQILGQGPKLLIQFQNNGVVDDSQLPKDRFSAERLKGVDSTLKIQPAKLEDSAVYLCASSRVRGMDNSPLHFGNGTRLTVT.

This chain joins TRBV14 and TRBJ1-2; D might be TRBD1 (6 bases). Trimming stripped 1 base from V and 4 bases from J, with 10 bases between. The CDR3 runs 14 residues. Germline V gives CDR1 SGHDN, CDR2 FVKESK. In DNA form, the CDR3 reads TGTGCCAGCAGCCAAGTTCAGGGGCCCTATGGCTACACCTTC. Amino acid sequence: CASSQVQGPYGYTF.

The chain uses TRBV5-5 and TRBJ1-2; possibly TRBD1 for D (5 bases). V lost 0 bases and J 2 bases, leaving 8 bases between the germline ends. Germline V CDR1 and CDR2: SGHKS, YYEKEE (reference sequence). This CDR3 comprises 14 residues. CDR3: CASSLAEGNYGYTF. As DNA, the CDR3 is TGTGCCAGCAGCTTGGCGGAGGGGAACTATGGCTACACCTTC. Full variable domain (outside the CDR3, taken from reference TRBV5-5 and TRBJ1-2): DAGVTQSPTHLIKTRGQQVTLRCSPISGHKSVSWYQQVLGQGPQFIFQYYEKEERGRGNFPDRFSARQFPNYSSELNVNALLLGDSALYLCASSLAEGNYGYTFGSGTRLTVV.

The rearrangement joins TRBV5-1 to TRBJ2-2, with TRBD2 matching 9 bases. CDR3 size: 16 residues. The germline V gene has CDR1 SGHRS and CDR2 YFSETQ. V lost 4 bases to trimming and J lost 0 bases; unmatched junction nucleotides: 4. The CDR3 coding sequence is TGCGCCAGCAGCCCTAGCGGGGAGACGAACACCGGGGAGCTGTTTTTT. This codes for CASSPSGETNTGELFF.

The chain joins TRBV10-1 to TRBJ2-5, with TRBD2 matching over 9 bases. The CDR3 length is 16 residues. The V and J ends lost 2 bases and 2 bases, in that order; junction bases with no gene match: 6. Germline V gene lookup returns CDR1 WNHNN and CDR2 SYGVQD (reference sequence). The CDR3 here is CASSEGSTSGQETQYF. In DNA form, the CDR3 reads TGCGCCAGCAGTGAGGGGTCGACTAGCGGTCAAGAGACCCAGTACTTC.

J is TRBJ1-5 and V is TRBV10-3; no firm D call. Between the trimmed V and J ends, which lost 4 bases and 3 bases, there was a span of 7 bases. This CDR3 contains 13 residues. From germline, CDR1 is ENHRY and CDR2 SYGVKD. DNA for the CDR3: TGTGCCATCAGTGCGGTAATCAATCAGCCCCAGCATTTT. Translating it yields CAISAVINQPQHF.

V gene TRBV20-1 combines with J gene TRBJ1-2; the D is unclear. CDR3 length: 9 amino acids. CDR1 is DFQATT, CDR2 SNEGSKA, per germline (reference sequence). The germline V and J ends were trimmed by 6 bases and 8 bases, with 7 bases remaining between them. The CDR3 here is CSASRGYTF. Written as DNA, the CDR3 is TGCAGTGCCTCTAGGGGCTACACCTTC.

The chain carries TRBV5-5 and TRBJ2-1, with D uncertain. The CDR3 loop spans 15 amino acids. The germline CDR1 and CDR2 sequences are SGHKS and YYEKEE (reference sequence). Trimming pared 0 bases from V and 0 bases from J, leaving 7 bases between. The CDR3 DNA reads as TGTGCCAGCAGCTTGGCGAGTAGCTCCTACAATGAGCAGTTCTTC. Its translation is CASSLASSSYNEQFF.

The DNA for the CDR3 is TGTGCCAGCGGCATAGCGGGGGCCCCCACCGGGGAGCTGTTTTTT. This sequence encodes CASGIAGAPTGELFF. This chain joins TRBV7-2 and TRBJ2-2; 9 bases are shared with TRBD2. The junction had 8 bases not matched to a gene; V was cut back by 8 bases and J by 4 bases. The CDR3 runs 15 residues. Per germline, CDR1 SGHTA and CDR2 FQGNSA.